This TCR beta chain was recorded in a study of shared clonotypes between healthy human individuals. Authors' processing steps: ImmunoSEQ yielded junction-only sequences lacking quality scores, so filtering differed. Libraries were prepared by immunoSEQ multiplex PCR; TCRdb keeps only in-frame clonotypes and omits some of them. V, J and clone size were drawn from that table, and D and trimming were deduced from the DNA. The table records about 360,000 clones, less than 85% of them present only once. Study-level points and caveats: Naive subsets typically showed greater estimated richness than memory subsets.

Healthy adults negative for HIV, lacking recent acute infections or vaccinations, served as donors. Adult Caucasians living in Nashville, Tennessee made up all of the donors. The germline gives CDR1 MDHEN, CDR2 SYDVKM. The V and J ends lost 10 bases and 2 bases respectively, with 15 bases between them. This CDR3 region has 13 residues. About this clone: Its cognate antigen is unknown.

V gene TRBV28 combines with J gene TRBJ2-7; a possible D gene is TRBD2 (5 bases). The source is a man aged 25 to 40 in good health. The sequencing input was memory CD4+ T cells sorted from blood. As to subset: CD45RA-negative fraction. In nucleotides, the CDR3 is TGTGCCATCAACTCGGAGGCACCCTACGAGCAGTACTTC. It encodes CAINSEAPYEQYF.